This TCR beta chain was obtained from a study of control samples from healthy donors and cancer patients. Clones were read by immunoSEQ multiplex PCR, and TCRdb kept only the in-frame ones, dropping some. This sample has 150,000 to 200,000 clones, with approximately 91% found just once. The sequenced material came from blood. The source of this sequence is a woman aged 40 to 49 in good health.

The CDR3 spells CATSRVTGQPQHF. In nucleotides, the CDR3 is TGTGCCACCAGCAGAGTAACCGGTCAGCCCCAGCATTTT. V usage is TRBV15 and J usage is TRBJ1-5; D gene uncertain. The CDR3 sequence is 13 residues long. Germline V CDR1 and CDR2: LNHNV, YYDKDF (reference sequence). Trimming took 1 base from V and 6 from J, leaving 7 bases between them.